This T cell receptor (beta chain) was sequenced during a study of T cell responses to AZD1222 COVID-19 vaccine. Findings and limits, study-wide: White British donors predominated, females outnumbered males, and clonal diversity was possibly underestimated.

Note on this clone: Its specificity is not known.

The J segment lost 4 bases and the V segment lost 5 bases, leaving 6 bases of the junction unmatched. Per the germline V gene, CDR1 is SGHVS and CDR2 is FQNEAQ. CDR3 length: 15 residues. The table came from immunoSEQ multiplex PCR; TCRdb's copy has only in-frame clones and leaves some out. Of roughly 200,000 clones listed, approximately 91% are singletons. The TCR originated in an adult who received the AZD1222 COVID-19 vaccine. Sample: peripheral blood, taken 28 days after the second AZD1222 dose. The V gene is TRBV7-8, the J gene TRBJ1-1; 11 nucleotides align to TRBD1. The CDR3 region is CASSADRGLGTEAFF. As DNA, the CDR3 is TGTGCCAGCAGCGCGGACAGGGGGCTTGGCACTGAAGCTTTCTTT.